This paragraph covers one T cell receptor beta chain sequence. Under the authors' procedure: Quantification of nucleated cells was approximated via reference gene primer amplification. Sequenced by immunoSEQ multiplex PCR; TCRdb stores in-frame clones only, minus some. That table gives V, J and clone size, and the DNA gave D and trimming. The sample yields 120,000 to 150,000 clones, under 85% seen once. This specimen comes from a study of blood T cell repertoires in COVID-19. Across the whole study: The United States, Italy and Spain were the sources of the acute and convalescent COVID-19 samples. From T cells, B-cell-depleted T cells, or PBMCs came the material, which was cDNA or gDNA.

The sequenced material came from peripheral blood. The TCR originated in a woman over 75 in a cohort sampled during active or convalescent COVID-19.

As DNA, the CDR3 is TGCGCCAGCAGCTTGGCCCAGGGGGCAAACACTATACCCTACGAGCAGTACTTC. It yields the protein CASSLAQGANTIPYEQYF. The rearrangement uses TRBV5-1 and TRBJ2-7; 8 nucleotides match TRBD1. Trimming cost V 0 bases and J 2 bases; bases outside gene matches: 13. The germline gives CDR1 SGHRS, CDR2 YFSETQ. CDR3 length: 18 amino acids. The full variable domain, its missing parts supplied by reference TRBV5-1 and TRBJ2-7, is KAGVTQTPRYLIKTRGQQVTLSCSPISGHRSVSWYQQTPGQGLQFLFEYFSETQRNKGNFPGRFSGRQFSNSRSEMNVSTLELGDSALYLCASSLAQGANTIPYEQYFGPGTRLTVT.